This TCR beta chain came from a study of blood T cell repertoires in COVID-19. The method was immunoSEQ multiplex PCR; TCRdb's version includes in-frame clones alone and lacks a portion of them. The sample consists of roughly 150,000 clones, around 75% of them appearing once. The CDR3 sequence is 13 residues long. Germline assignment: CDR1 ENHRY and CDR2 SYGVKD. Trimming stripped 6 bases from V and 6 bases from J, with 14 bases between. The receptor comes from a woman of 80 years or more with acute or convalescent COVID-19. This chain connects TRBV10-3 to TRBJ1-2, with a weak D call TRBD1 (6 bases). Sequencing was performed on peripheral blood. CDR3 sequence (DNA): TGTGCCATCAGGCCCACGGGGGGCAATGGCTACACCTTC. Translation gives CAIRPTGGNGYTF.